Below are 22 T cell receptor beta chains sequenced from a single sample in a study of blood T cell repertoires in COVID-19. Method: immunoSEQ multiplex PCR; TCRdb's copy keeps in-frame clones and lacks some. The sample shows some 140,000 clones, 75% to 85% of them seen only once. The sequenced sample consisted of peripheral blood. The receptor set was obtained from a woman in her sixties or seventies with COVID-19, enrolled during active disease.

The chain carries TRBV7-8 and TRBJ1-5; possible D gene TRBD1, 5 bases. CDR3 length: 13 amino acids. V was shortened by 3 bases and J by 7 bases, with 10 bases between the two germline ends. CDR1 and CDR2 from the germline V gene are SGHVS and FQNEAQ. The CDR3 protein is CASSFDTGQPQHF. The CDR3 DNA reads TGTGCCAGCAGCTTTGACACAGGCCAGCCCCAGCATTTT. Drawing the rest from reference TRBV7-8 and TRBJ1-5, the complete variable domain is GAGVSQSPRYKVAKRGQDVALRCDPISGHVSLFWYQQALGQGPEFLTYFQNEAQLDKSGLPSDRFFAERPEGSVSTLKIQRTQQEDSAVYLCASSFDTGQPQHFGDGTRLSIL.

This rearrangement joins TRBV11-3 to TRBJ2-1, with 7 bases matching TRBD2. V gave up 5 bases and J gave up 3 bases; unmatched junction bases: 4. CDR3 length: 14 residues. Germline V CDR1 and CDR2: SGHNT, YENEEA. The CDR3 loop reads CASSATSNYNEQFF. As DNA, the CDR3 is TGTGCCAGCAGCGCGACTAGCAACTACAATGAGCAGTTCTTC.

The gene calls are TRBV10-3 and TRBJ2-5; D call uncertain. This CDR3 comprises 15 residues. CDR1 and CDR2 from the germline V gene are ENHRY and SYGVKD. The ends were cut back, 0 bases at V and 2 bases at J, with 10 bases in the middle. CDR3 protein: CAISESTGVQETQYF. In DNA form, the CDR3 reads TGTGCCATCAGTGAGTCGACCGGAGTTCAAGAGACCCAGTACTTC.

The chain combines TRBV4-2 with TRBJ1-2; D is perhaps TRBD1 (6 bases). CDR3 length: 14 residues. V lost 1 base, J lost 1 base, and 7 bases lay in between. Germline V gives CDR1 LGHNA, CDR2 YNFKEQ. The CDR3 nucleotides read TGTGCCAGCAGCCAAGCGGACAGTAACTATGGCTACACCTTC. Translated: CASSQADSNYGYTF.

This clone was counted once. The CDR3 DNA reads TGTGCCAGTAGGGGGGCCGGTTTGATCTATGGCTACACCTTC. Translating gives CASRGAGLIYGYTF. This chain joins TRBV19 and TRBJ1-2; weak D call: TRBD1 (6 bases). The CDR3 is 14 amino acids. Germline-derived CDR1 and CDR2 are LNHDA and SQIVND (reference sequence). Trimming pared 6 bases from V and 4 bases from J, leaving 15 bases between.

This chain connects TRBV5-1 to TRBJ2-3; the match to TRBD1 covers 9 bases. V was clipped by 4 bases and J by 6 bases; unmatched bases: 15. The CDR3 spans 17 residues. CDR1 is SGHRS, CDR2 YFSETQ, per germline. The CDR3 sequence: CASSPGRIGTGSDTQYF. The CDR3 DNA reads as TGCGCCAGCAGCCCAGGCCGTATCGGGACAGGGTCGGATACGCAGTATTTT. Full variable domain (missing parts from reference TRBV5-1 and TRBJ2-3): KAGVTQTPRYLIKTRGQQVTLSCSPISGHRSVSWYQQTPGQGLQFLFEYFSETQRNKGNFPGRFSGRQFSNSRSEMNVSTLELGDSALYLCASSPGRIGTGSDTQYFGPGTRLTVL.

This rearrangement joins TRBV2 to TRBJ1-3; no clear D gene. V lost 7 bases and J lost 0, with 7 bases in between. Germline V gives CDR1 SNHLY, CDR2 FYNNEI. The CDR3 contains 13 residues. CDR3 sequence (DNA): TGTGCCAGCAAAACTCACTCTGGAAACACCATATATTTT. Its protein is CASKTHSGNTIYF.

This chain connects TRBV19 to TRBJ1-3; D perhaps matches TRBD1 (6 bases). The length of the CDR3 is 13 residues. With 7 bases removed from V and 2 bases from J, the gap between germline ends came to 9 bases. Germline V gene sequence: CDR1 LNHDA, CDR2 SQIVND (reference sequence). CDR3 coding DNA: TGTGCCAGTAACACAGGGACTGGAAACACCATATATTTT. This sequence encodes CASNTGTGNTIYF. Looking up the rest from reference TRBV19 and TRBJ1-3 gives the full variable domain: DGGITQSPKYLFRKEGQNVTLSCEQNLNHDAMYWYRQDPGQGLRLIYYSQIVNDFQKGDIAEGYSVSREKKESFPLTVTSAQKNPTAFYLCASNTGTGNTIYFGEGSWLTVV.

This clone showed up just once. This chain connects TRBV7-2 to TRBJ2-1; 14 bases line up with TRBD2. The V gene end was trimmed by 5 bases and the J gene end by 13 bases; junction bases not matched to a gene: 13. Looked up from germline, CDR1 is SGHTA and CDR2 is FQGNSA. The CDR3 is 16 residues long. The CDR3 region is CASSLPRLAGGQFQFF. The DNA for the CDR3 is TGTGCCAGCAGCCTCCCGAGACTAGCGGGGGGGCAGTTCCAGTTCTTC.

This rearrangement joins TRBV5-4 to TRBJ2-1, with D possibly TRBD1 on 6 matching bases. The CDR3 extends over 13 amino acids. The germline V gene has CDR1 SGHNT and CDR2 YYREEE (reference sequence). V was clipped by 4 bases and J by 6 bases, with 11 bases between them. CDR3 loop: CASSGTGFNEQFF. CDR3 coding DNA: TGTGCCAGCAGCGGTACAGGGTTCAATGAGCAGTTCTTC.

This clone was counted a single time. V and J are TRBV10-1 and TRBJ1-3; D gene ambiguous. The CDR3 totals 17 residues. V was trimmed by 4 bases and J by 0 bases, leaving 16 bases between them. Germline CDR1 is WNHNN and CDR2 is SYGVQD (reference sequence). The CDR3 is CASSGQWAGNSGNTIYF. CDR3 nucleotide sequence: TGCGCCAGCAGTGGGCAATGGGCGGGGAACTCTGGAAACACCATATATTTT.

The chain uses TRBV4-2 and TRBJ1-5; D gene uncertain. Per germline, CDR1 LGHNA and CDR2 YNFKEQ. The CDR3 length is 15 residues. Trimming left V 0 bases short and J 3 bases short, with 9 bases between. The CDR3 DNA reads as TGTGCCAGCAGCCAAGAACTTCAGGCCAATCAGCCCCAGCATTTT. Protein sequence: CASSQELQANQPQHF.

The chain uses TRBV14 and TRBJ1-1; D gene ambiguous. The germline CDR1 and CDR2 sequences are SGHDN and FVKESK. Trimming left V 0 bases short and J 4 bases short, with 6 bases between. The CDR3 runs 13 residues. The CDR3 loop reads CASSQEAFTEAFF. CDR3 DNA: TGTGCCAGCAGCCAAGAAGCATTCACTGAAGCTTTCTTT.

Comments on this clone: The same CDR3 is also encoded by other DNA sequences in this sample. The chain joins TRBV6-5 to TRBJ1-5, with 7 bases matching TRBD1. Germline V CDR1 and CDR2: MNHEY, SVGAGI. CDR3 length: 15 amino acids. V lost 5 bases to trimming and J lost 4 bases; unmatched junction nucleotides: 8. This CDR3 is CASSPGTARNQPQHF. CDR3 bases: TGTGCCAGCAGTCCCGGGACAGCCAGGAATCAGCCCCAGCATTTT.

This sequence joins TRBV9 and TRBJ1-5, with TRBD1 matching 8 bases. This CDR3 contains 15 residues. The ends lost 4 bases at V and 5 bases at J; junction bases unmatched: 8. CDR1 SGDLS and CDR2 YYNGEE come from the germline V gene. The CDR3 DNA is TGTGCCAGCAGCCCGGGACAGGCCGGGCATCAGCCCCAGCATTTT. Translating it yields CASSPGQAGHQPQHF.

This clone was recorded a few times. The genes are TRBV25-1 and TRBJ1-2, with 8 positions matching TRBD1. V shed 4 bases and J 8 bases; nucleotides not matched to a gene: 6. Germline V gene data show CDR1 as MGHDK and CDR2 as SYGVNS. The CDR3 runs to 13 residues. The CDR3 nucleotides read TGTGCCAGCAGTGTCAAACAGGGGGGAGGCTACACCTTC. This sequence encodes CASSVKQGGGYTF.

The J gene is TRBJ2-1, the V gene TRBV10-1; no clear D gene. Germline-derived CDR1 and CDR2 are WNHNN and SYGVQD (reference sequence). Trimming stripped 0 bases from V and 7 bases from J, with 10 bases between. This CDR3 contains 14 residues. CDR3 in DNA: TGCGCCAGCAGTGAGTCCGCAGGTTTGAATGAGCAGTTCTTC. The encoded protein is CASSESAGLNEQFF.

The CDR3 region is CASSERMINTQYF. The CDR3 region has the DNA TGTGCCAGTTCGGAGCGAATGATAAATACGCAGTATTTT. This chain joins TRBV13 and TRBJ2-3, with D unresolved. From germline, CDR1 is PRHDT and CDR2 FYEKMQ (reference sequence). The CDR3 runs 13 residues. Deletions cut 9 bases from V and 7 bases from J, with 17 bases between.

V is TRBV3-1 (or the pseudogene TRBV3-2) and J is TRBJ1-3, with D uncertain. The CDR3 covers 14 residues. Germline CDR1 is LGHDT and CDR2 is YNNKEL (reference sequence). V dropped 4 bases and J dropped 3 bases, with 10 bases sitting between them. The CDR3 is CASSLGGIGNTIYF. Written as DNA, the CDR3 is TGTGCCAGCAGCCTCGGAGGGATTGGAAACACCATATATTTT.

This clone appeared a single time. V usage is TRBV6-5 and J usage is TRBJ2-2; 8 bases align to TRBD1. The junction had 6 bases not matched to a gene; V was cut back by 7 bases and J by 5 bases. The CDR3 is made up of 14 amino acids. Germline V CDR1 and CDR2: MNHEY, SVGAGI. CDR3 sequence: CASNTGGGTGELFF. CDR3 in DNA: TGTGCCAGCAACACAGGGGGAGGAACCGGGGAGCTGTTTTTT.

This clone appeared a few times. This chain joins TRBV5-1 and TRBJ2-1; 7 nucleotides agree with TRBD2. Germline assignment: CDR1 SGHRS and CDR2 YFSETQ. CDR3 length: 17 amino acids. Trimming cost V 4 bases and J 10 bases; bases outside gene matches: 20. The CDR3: CASSLRVAGRAGGEQFF. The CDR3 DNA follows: TGCGCCAGCAGCCTCCGAGTAGCGGGCCGTGCCGGGGGAGAGCAGTTCTTC. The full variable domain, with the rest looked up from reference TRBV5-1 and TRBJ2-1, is KAGVTQTPRYLIKTRGQQVTLSCSPISGHRSVSWYQQTPGQGLQFLFEYFSETQRNKGNFPGRFSGRQFSNSRSEMNVSTLELGDSALYLCASSLRVAGRAGGEQFFGPGTRLTVL.

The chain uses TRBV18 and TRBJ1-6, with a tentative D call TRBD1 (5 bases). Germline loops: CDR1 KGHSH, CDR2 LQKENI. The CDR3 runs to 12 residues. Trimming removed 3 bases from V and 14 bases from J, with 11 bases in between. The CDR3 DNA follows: TGTGCCAGCTCACCGGACGGGGGATCCCTCCACTTT. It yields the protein CASSPDGGSLHF.